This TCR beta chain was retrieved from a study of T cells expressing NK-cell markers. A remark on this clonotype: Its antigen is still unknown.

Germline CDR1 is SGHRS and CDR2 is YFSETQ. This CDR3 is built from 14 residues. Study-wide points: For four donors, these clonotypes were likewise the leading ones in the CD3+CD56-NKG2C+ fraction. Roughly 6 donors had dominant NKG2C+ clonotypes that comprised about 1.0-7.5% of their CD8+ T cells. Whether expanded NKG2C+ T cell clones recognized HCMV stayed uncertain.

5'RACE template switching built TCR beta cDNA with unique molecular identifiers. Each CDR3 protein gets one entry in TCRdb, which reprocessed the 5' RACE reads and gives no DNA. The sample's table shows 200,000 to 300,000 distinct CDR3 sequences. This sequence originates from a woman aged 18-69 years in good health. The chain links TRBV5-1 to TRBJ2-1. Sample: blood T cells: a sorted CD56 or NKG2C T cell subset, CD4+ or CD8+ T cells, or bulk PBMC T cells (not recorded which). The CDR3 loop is CASSLGPPVDEQFF.